These 21 T cell receptor beta chains were sequenced from one sample in a study of cytomegalovirus exposure and HLA in healthy donors. The method was immunoSEQ multiplex PCR; TCRdb's version includes in-frame clones alone and lacks a portion of them. The sample lists about 140,000 clones; about 83% were seen once. The sequenced sample was PBMCs. These receptors originate from a woman aged 30 to 39 in good health and CMV-seronegative.

V is TRBV6-5 and J is TRBJ1-2; D might be TRBD1 (6 bases). CDR1 MNHEY and CDR2 SVGAGI come from the germline V gene. The CDR3 runs 14 residues. The CDR3 loop reads CATGGDPRGYGYTF. DNA of the CDR3: TGTGCAACCGGTGGCGATCCCAGGGGCTATGGCTACACCTTC.

V and J are TRBV6-5 and TRBJ1-1, with D possibly matching TRBD1 (5 bases). The CDR3 spans 15 residues. Trimming shortened V by 2 bases and J by 8 bases, and 18 bases separated the two germline ends. Per germline, CDR1 MNHEY and CDR2 SVGAGI. CDR3 residues: CASSYRLGGSLEAFF. CDR3 DNA: TGTGCCAGCAGTTACCGGCTGGGGGGTTCGTTGGAAGCTTTCTTT.

The chain carries TRBV5-4 and TRBJ1-1; D gene ambiguous. Germline CDR1 and CDR2: SGHNT and YYREEE (reference sequence). Trimming removed 5 bases from V and 1 base from J, with 12 bases in between. This CDR3 contains 14 residues. The CDR3 sequence is CASSYSGRNTEAFF. CDR3 nucleotide sequence: TGTGCCAGCAGTTACAGCGGGCGGAACACTGAAGCTTTCTTT. Full variable domain (remainder filled in from reference TRBV5-4 and TRBJ1-1): ETGVTQSPTHLIKTRGQQVTLRCSSQSGHNTVSWYQQALGQGPQFIFQYYREEENGRGNFPPRFSGLQFPNYSSELNVNALELDDSALYLCASSYSGRNTEAFFGQGTRLTVV.

The chain has TRBV11-1 and TRBJ2-3, with 11 positions matching TRBD2. The CDR3 contains 16 residues. Germline assignment: CDR1 SGHAT and CDR2 FQDESV (reference sequence). Trimming took 5 bases from V and 3 from J; bases not matched to a gene: 7. CDR3 protein: CASSLQVAGGTDTQYF. The CDR3, as DNA: TGTGCCAGCAGCCTGCAGGTAGCGGGGGGGACAGATACGCAGTATTTT.

This rearrangement joins TRBV7-9 to TRBJ1-2; D gene ambiguous. V was shortened by 4 bases and J by 8 bases, with 8 bases between the two germline ends. The length of the CDR3 is 11 residues. Germline values: CDR1 SEHNR, CDR2 FQNEAQ (reference sequence). The CDR3 DNA follows: TGTGCCAGCAGCTCCATGCGCGGCTACACCTTC. It translates to CASSSMRGYTF. Together with reference TRBV7-9 and TRBJ1-2, the CDR3 gives the full variable domain: DTGVSQNPRHKITKRGQNVTFRCDPISEHNRLYWYRQTLGQGPEFLTYFQNEAQLEKSRLLSDRFSAERPKGSFSTLEIQRTEQGDSAMYLCASSSMRGYTFGSGTRLTVV.

The gene calls are TRBV5-4 and TRBJ1-1, with D tentatively TRBD1 (5 bases). The CDR3 has 15 amino acids. Trimming removed 6 bases from V and 3 bases from J, with 18 bases in between. Germline CDR1 is SGHNT and CDR2 is YYREEE (reference sequence). The CDR3 bases are TGTGCCAGCACCCAACTCGGGAGGGGCGACACTGAAGCTTTCTTT. Its protein product is CASTQLGRGDTEAFF.

The rearrangement joins TRBV10-3 to TRBJ1-2; D is perhaps TRBD1 (6 bases). CDR3 length equals 12 residues. Germline CDR1 is ENHRY and CDR2 is SYGVKD. Trimming took off 7 bases at V and 11 bases at J, with 17 bases between the two ends. CDR3 sequence (DNA): TGTGCCATCACTCCGGGACAAGGCCCTTACACCTTC. Translation: CAITPGQGPYTF.

This chain joins TRBV6-5 and TRBJ1-1; D is unresolved. This CDR3 contains 13 residues. Germline V lookup: CDR1 MNHEY, CDR2 SVGAGI. V gave up 2 bases and J gave up 4 bases, with 8 bases separating them. The CDR3 here is CASSYRSGTEAFF. The CDR3 DNA is TGTGCCAGCAGTTACCGCAGCGGCACTGAAGCTTTCTTT.

The rearrangement joins TRBV2 to TRBJ1-1, with D possibly matching TRBD1 (5 bases). CDR3 length: 13 amino acids. Germline V lookup: CDR1 SNHLY, CDR2 FYNNEI. Trimming shortened V by 7 bases and J by 0 bases, and 9 bases separated the two germline ends. The CDR3 sequence: CASNGDLNTEAFF. In DNA form, the CDR3 reads TGTGCCAGCAACGGGGACTTGAACACTGAAGCTTTCTTT.

J is TRBJ1-5 and V is TRBV19; D might be TRBD1 (5 bases). With 3 bases removed from V and 8 bases from J, the gap between germline ends came to 11 bases. The CDR3 spans 13 residues. The germline gives CDR1 LNHDA, CDR2 SQIVND (reference sequence). CDR3 nucleotides: TGTGCCAGTAGTATCCGGGGGTGGGAGCCCCAGCATTTT. This sequence encodes CASSIRGWEPQHF.

The chain has TRBV2 and TRBJ1-2; D is possibly TRBD1 (6 bases). V was clipped by 6 bases and J by 1 base, with 18 bases between them. Germline V gene sequence: CDR1 SNHLY, CDR2 FYNNEI. The CDR3 runs 16 residues. The CDR3 protein is CASSKLAGTSNYGYTF. CDR3 coding DNA: TGTGCCAGCAGCAAACTCGCCGGGACAAGTAACTATGGCTACACCTTC. Filled out from reference TRBV2 and TRBJ1-2, the complete variable domain reads EPEVTQTPSHQVTQMGQEVILRCVPISNHLYFYWYRQILGQKVEFLVSFYNNEISEKSEIFDDQFSVERPDGSNFTLKIRSTKLEDSAMYFCASSKLAGTSNYGYTFGSGTRLTVV.

In this sample, this clone turned up once. V and J are TRBV4-2 and TRBJ1-4; no clear D gene. V dropped 0 bases and J dropped 10 bases, with 15 bases sitting between them. This CDR3 is 15 amino acids long. Germline CDR1 reads LGHNA; CDR2 reads YNFKEQ. The DNA for the CDR3 is TGTGCCAGCAGCCAAGAATGGGGAGAGGGCGGAAAACTGTTTTTT. It translates to CASSQEWGEGGKLFF.

This sequence joins TRBV27 and TRBJ2-3, with D tentatively TRBD2 (6 bases). The CDR3 loop spans 14 amino acids. V was trimmed by 5 bases and J by 2 bases, leaving 11 bases between them. Germline assignment: CDR1 MNHEY and CDR2 SMNVEV (reference sequence). CDR3 sequence: CASSPRTNTDTQYF. CDR3 DNA: TGTGCCAGCAGTCCGAGGACTAACACAGATACGCAGTATTTT.

This clone came up once. The rearrangement joins TRBV21-1 to TRBJ2-7; whether TRBD1, the table's D call, matches the DNA was not checked. TRBV21-1 is flagged as a pseudogene. This CDR3 spans 14 amino acids. The CDR3 protein is CASSIATGNYEQYF. Here the CDR3 DNA reads TGTGCCAGCAGCATCGCGACAGGGAACTACGAGCAGTACTTC.

The count of this clone is one. The chain recombines TRBV15 with TRBJ1-3; the D is unclear. The germline V gene encodes CDR1 LNHNV and CDR2 YYDKDF (reference sequence). The CDR3 extends over 14 amino acids. Trimming took off 3 bases at V and 4 bases at J, with 10 bases between the two ends. The CDR3 DNA sequence: TGTGCCACCAGCAGGGGCAGCCAAGGAAACACCATATATTTT. This gives the protein CATSRGSQGNTIYF.

This clone was counted a single time. The chain links TRBV7-3 to TRBJ2-3, with 7 bases aligning to TRBD2. The germline V gene has CDR1 SGHTA and CDR2 FQGTGA. This CDR3 is 14 amino acids long. With V trimmed by 3 bases and J by 4 bases, 4 bases remained unmatched. Written as DNA, the CDR3 is TGTGCCAGCAGCTTGGGGGGGGATCCAGATACGCAGTATTTT. This gives the protein CASSLGGDPDTQYF.

The chain carries TRBV2 and TRBJ2-3; 9 bases agree with TRBD2. Germline V gene lookup returns CDR1 SNHLY and CDR2 FYNNEI. V lost 8 bases, J lost 3 bases, and 9 bases stayed unmatched. This CDR3 spans 15 amino acids. The CDR3 bases are TGTGCCAGCGGCAGGGAGGCGGGGGGGACAGATACGCAGTATTTT. Protein sequence: CASGREAGGTDTQYF.

The chain combines TRBV15 with TRBJ2-4; no definite D call. Trimming removed 0 bases from V and 12 bases from J, with 9 bases in between. This CDR3 has 12 residues. Germline V lookup: CDR1 LNHNV, CDR2 YYDKDF (reference sequence). The CDR3 region is CATSRDSQSQYF. The CDR3 DNA sequence: TGTGCCACCAGCAGAGATTCCCAGTCTCAGTACTTC.

The chain has TRBV2 and TRBJ1-5, with D unresolved. The CDR3 is 14 amino acids. In germline, CDR1 is SNHLY, CDR2 FYNNEI. V shed 7 bases and J shed 0 bases, with 10 bases lying between them. In nucleotides, the CDR3 is TGTGCCAGCACGAAGAGTTATAGCAATCAGCCCCAGCATTTT. It translates to CASTKSYSNQPQHF.

The chain links TRBV11-3 to TRBJ2-3, with a tentative D call TRBD1 (6 bases). This CDR3 comprises 14 residues. The V gene's germline CDR1 is SGHNT and CDR2 YENEEA. V lost 2 bases and J lost 1, with 7 bases in between. CDR3 loop: CASSLHRGTDTQYF. CDR3 DNA: TGTGCCAGCAGCTTACACAGGGGCACAGATACGCAGTATTTT. Filled out from reference TRBV11-3 and TRBJ2-3, the complete variable domain reads EAGVVQSPRYKIIEKKQPVAFWCNPISGHNTLYWYLQNLGQGPELLIRYENEEAVDDSQLPKDRFSAERLKGVDSTLKIQPAELGDSAVYLCASSLHRGTDTQYFGPGTRLTVL.

The rearrangement links TRBV27 to TRBJ1-4; the D gene is possibly TRBD1 (5 bases). Germline lookup yields CDR1 MNHEY and CDR2 SMNVEV (reference sequence). V was shortened by 5 bases and J by 7 bases, with 20 bases between the two germline ends. The CDR3 sequence is 16 residues long. The CDR3 DNA reads TGTGCCAGCAGTAGACAGAGCCGGGCGTGGGGTGAAAAACTGTTTTTT. Amino acids: CASSRQSRAWGEKLFF.